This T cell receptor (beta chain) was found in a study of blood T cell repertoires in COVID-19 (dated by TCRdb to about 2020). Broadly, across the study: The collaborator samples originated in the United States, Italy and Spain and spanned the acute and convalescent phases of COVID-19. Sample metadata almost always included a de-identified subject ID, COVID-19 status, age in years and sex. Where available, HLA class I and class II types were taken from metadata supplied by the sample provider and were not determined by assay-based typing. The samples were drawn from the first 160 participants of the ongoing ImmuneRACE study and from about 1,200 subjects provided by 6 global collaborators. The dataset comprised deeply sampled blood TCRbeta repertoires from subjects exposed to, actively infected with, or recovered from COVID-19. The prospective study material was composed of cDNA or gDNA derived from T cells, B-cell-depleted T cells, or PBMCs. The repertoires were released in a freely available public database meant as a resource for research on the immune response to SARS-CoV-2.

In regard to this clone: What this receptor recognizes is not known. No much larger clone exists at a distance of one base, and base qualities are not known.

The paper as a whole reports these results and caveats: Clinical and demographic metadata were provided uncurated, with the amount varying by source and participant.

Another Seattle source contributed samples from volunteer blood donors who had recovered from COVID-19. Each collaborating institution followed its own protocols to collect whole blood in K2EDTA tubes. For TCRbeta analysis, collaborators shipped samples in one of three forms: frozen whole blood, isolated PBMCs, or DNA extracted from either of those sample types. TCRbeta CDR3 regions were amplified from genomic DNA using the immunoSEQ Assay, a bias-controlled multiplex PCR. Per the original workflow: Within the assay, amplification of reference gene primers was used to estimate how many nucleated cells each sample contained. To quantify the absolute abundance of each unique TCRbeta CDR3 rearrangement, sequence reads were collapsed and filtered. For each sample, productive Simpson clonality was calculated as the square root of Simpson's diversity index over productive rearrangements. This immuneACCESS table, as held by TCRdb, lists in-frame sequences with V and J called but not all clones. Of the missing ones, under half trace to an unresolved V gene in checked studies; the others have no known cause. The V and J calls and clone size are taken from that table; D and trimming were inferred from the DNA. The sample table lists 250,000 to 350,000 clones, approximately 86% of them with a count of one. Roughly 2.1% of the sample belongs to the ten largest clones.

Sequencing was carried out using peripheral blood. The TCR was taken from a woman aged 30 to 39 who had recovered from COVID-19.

CDR3 protein: CASSQLGLAKNIQYF. The base sequence is TGCGCCAGCAGCCAATTGGGACTAGCCAAAAACATTCAGTACTTC. In this chain, TRBV4-1 is recombined with TRBJ2-4; the D segment could be TRBD2, given 6 matching bases. Looking up the germline V gene yields CDR1 MGHRA and CDR2 YSYEKL. Inclusive of the bounding cysteine and phenylalanine, the CDR3 is 15 residues long. Here the CDR3 DNA is all that survives: 45 bases in frame from base 1. V gives up 2 bases and J gives up 0 bases, and the segment between their germline ends measures 8 bases.